The TCR beta chain described here comes from a study of beta chain features in type 1 diabetes. Every donor had blood drawn once into heparin, roughly 120 mL on average. Expressed TCRB transcripts were sequenced after all isolated RNA was converted to cDNA. TCRdb keeps only in-frame clones here, not all; method: immunoSEQ multiplex PCR. In the table there are roughly 610,000 clones, roughly a sixth of which are singletons. This TCR came from a man in his late teens or twenties in good health. The sample was naive CD4+ T cells from blood.

The CDR3 reads CASSSQGTYEQYF. For the CDR3, the DNA is TGTGCCAGCAGTTCTCAGGGAACCTACGAGCAGTACTTC. The chain combines TRBV6-5 with TRBJ2-7; D is perhaps TRBD1 (5 bases). With 4 bases removed from V and 2 bases from J, the gap between germline ends came to 9 bases. Germline V gives CDR1 MNHEY, CDR2 SVGAGI. This CDR3 region has 13 residues.